The 15 T cell receptor beta chains presented below share a single source sample, sequenced in a study of T cell changes during pregnancy in multiple sclerosis. TCRdb's table, derived via immunoSEQ multiplex PCR, lists solely in-frame clones and lacks some. The sample has 27,000 or so clones, around nine tenths seen once. Here the sequenced sample was CD8+ T cells from peripheral blood mononuclear cells, taken in the second trimester of pregnancy. The source of these receptors is a female donor with multiple sclerosis, enrolled in a pregnancy study.

The chain employs TRBV21-1 and TRBJ2-7; TRBD1 was called by the table and not checked on the DNA. TRBV21-1 is a listed pseudogene. This CDR3 contains 14 residues. This CDR3 is CASNSDRGEYEQYF. Here the CDR3 DNA reads TGTGCCAGCAATTCGGACAGAGGGGAGTACGAGCAGTACTTC.

The chain has TRBV30 and TRBJ1-5, with D possibly TRBD1 on 5 matching bases. The CDR3 is 13 amino acids. V gave up 7 bases and J gave up 4 bases, with 14 bases separating them. Germline V gene data show CDR1 as GTSNPN and CDR2 as SVGIG (reference sequence). The CDR3 DNA is TGTGCCTCCCACAGGTTCCTTAATCAGCCCCAGCATTTT. This sequence encodes CASHRFLNQPQHF.

By sample fraction, this clone is medium-sized. The rearrangement joins TRBV7-2 to TRBJ2-5; 8 bases are shared with TRBD2. CDR1 and CDR2 from the germline V gene are SGHTA and FQGNSA. The V gene end was trimmed by 0 bases and the J gene end by 1 base; junction bases not matched to a gene: 7. This CDR3 is 17 amino acids long. Here the CDR3 DNA reads TGTGCCAGCAGCTTAGCGCGGCTAGCGGGCCTCCAAGAGACCCAGTACTTC. Its protein product is CASSLARLAGLQETQYF.

In DNA, the CDR3 is TGTGCCACCAGCAGAGATCCTAGCGGGGGGGTTACCTACAATGAGCAGTTCTTC. Translation: CATSRDPSGGVTYNEQFF. The J gene is TRBJ2-1, the V gene TRBV15, with TRBD2 matching over 12 bases. V trimming: 0 bases; J trimming: 2 bases; junction bases outside the gene matches: 5. CDR1 is LNHNV and CDR2 is YYDKDF in the germline V gene (reference sequence). CDR3 length equals 18 residues.

The rearrangement joins TRBV7-2 to TRBJ1-2; possible D gene TRBD1, 6 bases. V lost 3 bases and J 0 bases, leaving 14 bases between the germline ends. This CDR3 spans 16 amino acids. Looked up from germline, CDR1 is SGHTA and CDR2 is FQGNSA. This chain's CDR3 is CASSLNRDTANYGYTF. CDR3 sequence (DNA): TGTGCCAGCAGCTTGAACCGGGACACCGCTAACTATGGCTACACCTTC. Full variable domain (remainder filled in from reference TRBV7-2 and TRBJ1-2): GAGVSQSPSNKVTEKGKDVELRCDPISGHTALYWYRQSLGQGLEFLIYFQGNSAPDKSGLPSDRFSAERTGGSVSTLTIQRTQQEDSAVYLCASSLNRDTANYGYTFGSGTRLTVV.

The chain employs TRBV6-1 and TRBJ2-3; possible D gene TRBD2, 6 bases. Per the germline V gene, CDR1 is MNHNS and CDR2 is SASEGT. V dropped 0 bases and J dropped 6 bases, with 10 bases sitting between them. The CDR3 totals 14 residues. The CDR3 nucleotides are TGTGCCAGCAGTGAAGCGGGGGAGGTCGATACGCAGTATTTT. Protein: CASSEAGEVDTQYF.

This rearrangement joins TRBV6-5 to TRBJ2-7; 7 bases are shared with TRBD1. CDR3 size: 15 residues. Germline lookup yields CDR1 MNHEY and CDR2 SVGAGI. With 6 bases clipped from V and 0 bases from J, the junction kept 8 bases outside the gene matches. This CDR3 is CASSSPAGGSYEQYF. CDR3 in DNA: TGTGCCAGCAGCTCCCCCGCAGGGGGCTCCTACGAGCAGTACTTC.

CDR3: CASSRQANYGYTF. The CDR3 coding sequence is TGTGCCAGCAGCCGACAGGCTAACTATGGCTACACCTTC. This chain links TRBV27 with TRBJ1-2; possibly TRBD1 for D (6 bases). Trimming stripped 6 bases from V and 0 bases from J, with 8 bases between. This CDR3 spans 13 amino acids. CDR1 is MNHEY and CDR2 is SMNVEV in the germline V gene (reference sequence).

The chain couples TRBV27 to TRBJ1-2; 9 nucleotides agree with TRBD1. Trimming took 7 bases from V and 2 from J; bases not matched to a gene: 8. The V gene's germline CDR1 is MNHEY and CDR2 SMNVEV (reference sequence). CDR3 size: 15 residues. The CDR3 coding sequence is TGTGCCAGCACCTACCTCGGACAGGGGAACTATGGCTACACCTTC. It codes for CASTYLGQGNYGYTF.

The rearrangement uses TRBV30 and TRBJ2-5, with TRBD1 as a possible D gene (6 bases). This CDR3 contains 15 residues. CDR1 and CDR2 from the germline V gene are GTSNPN and SVGIG (reference sequence). The V gene lost 2 bases and the J gene lost 3 bases, with 16 bases spanning the gap. The CDR3 spells CAWSFLRGQKETQYF. The CDR3 bases are TGTGCCTGGAGTTTCTTACGGGGACAAAAAGAGACCCAGTACTTC.

The chain is built from TRBV9 and TRBJ2-1; D perhaps matches TRBD1 (5 bases). Germline V gene sequence: CDR1 SGDLS, CDR2 YYNGEE. V was trimmed by 4 bases and J by 6 bases, leaving 17 bases between them. CDR3 length: 15 residues. The CDR3 coding sequence is TGTGCCAGCAGCCCCTCGGGTCTCCAGGGCAATGAGCAGTTCTTC. Translated: CASSPSGLQGNEQFF.

This chain joins TRBV9 and TRBJ1-1; D might be TRBD1 (6 bases). V lost 4 bases, J lost 0 bases, and 10 bases lay in between. Germline V CDR1 and CDR2: SGDLS, YYNGEE. The CDR3 covers 14 residues. This CDR3 is CASSLGTMNTEAFF. The CDR3 region has the DNA TGTGCCAGCAGCCTAGGGACAATGAACACTGAAGCTTTCTTT.

Notes on this clone: The junction departs from the called germline gene at one end, perhaps through a read error. The gene calls are TRBV6-4 and TRBJ2-7; possibly TRBD1 for D (6 bases). The CDR3 runs to 15 residues. Per the germline V gene, CDR1 is MRHNA and CDR2 is SNTAGT. The CDR3 DNA follows: TGCGCCAGCAGTGAGTCCCCGGACAGCTCCTACGAGCAGTACTTC. Its translation: CASSESPDSSYEQYF.

The chain links TRBV7-9 to TRBJ1-1; tentatively, D is TRBD1 (5 bases). The germline V and J ends were trimmed by 1 base and 0 bases, with 12 bases remaining between them. The CDR3 runs 16 residues. Per germline, CDR1 SEHNR and CDR2 FQNEAQ (reference sequence). In nucleotides, the CDR3 is TGTGCCAGCAGCTTAGGGGCAGGGAGGATGAACACTGAAGCTTTCTTT. This sequence encodes CASSLGAGRMNTEAFF. Complete variable domain (other parts from reference TRBV7-9 and TRBJ1-1): DTGVSQNPRHKITKRGQNVTFRCDPISEHNRLYWYRQTLGQGPEFLTYFQNEAQLEKSRLLSDRFSAERPKGSFSTLEIQRTEQGDSAMYLCASSLGAGRMNTEAFFGQGTRLTVV.

The V and J genes are TRBV4-1 and TRBJ1-4; 8 bases fit TRBD1. CDR1 is MGHRA and CDR2 is YSYEKL in the germline V gene. The J segment lost 5 bases and the V segment lost 3 bases, leaving 5 bases of the junction unmatched. This CDR3 has 15 amino acids. CDR3 sequence: CASSHPGTGNEKLFF. The CDR3 DNA follows: TGCGCCAGCAGCCATCCCGGGACAGGCAATGAAAAACTGTTTTTT.